Below, one T cell receptor beta chain is given with its context. The data derive from a study of T cell changes during pregnancy in multiple sclerosis. CDR3 length equals 12 residues. Trimming shortened V by 7 bases and J by 10 bases, and 13 bases separated the two germline ends. Germline CDR1 and CDR2: MNHEY and SVGAGI. Clones were read by immunoSEQ multiplex PCR, and TCRdb kept only the in-frame ones, dropping some. The table records roughly 70,000 clones, about nine tenths of them present only once. This rearrangement joins TRBV6-5 to TRBJ2-2; D may be TRBD1 (7 bases). This sequence originates from a female donor with multiple sclerosis, enrolled in a pregnancy study. The specimen was peripheral blood, collected in the first trimester of pregnancy. The CDR3 sequence is CASTGDSEELFF. The CDR3 DNA is TGTGCCAGCACGGGGGACAGCGAGGAGCTGTTTTTT.